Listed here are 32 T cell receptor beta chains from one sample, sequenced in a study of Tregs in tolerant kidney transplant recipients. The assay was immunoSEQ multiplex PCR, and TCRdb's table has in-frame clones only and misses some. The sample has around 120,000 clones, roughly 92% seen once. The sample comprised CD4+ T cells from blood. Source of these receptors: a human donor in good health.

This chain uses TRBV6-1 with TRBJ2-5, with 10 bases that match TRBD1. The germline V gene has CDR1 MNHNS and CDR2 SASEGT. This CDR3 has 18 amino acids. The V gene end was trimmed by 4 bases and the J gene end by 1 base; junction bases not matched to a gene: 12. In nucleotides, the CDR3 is TGTGCCAGCAGTGCCATAAGGTGGGACAGGGGCTTCCAAGAGACCCAGTACTTC. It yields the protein CASSAIRWDRGFQETQYF.

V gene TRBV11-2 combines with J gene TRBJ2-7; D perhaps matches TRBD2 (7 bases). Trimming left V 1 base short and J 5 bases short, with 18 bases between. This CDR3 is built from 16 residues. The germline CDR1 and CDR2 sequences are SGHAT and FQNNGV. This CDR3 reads CASSLGFGGRLNEQYF. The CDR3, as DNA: TGTGCCAGCAGCTTAGGGTTCGGGGGGCGGTTGAACGAGCAGTACTTC.

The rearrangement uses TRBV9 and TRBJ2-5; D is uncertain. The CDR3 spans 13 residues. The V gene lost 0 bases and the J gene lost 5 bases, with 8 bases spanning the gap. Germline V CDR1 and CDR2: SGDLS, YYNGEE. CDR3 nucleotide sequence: TGTGCCAGCAGCGTAGGGGTACGGGAGACCCAGTACTTC. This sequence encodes CASSVGVRETQYF.

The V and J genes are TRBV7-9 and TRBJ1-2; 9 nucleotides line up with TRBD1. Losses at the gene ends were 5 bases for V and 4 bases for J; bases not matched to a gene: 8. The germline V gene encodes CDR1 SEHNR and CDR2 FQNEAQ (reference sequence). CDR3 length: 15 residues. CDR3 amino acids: CASSDPGQGSYGYTF. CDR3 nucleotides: TGTGCCAGCAGCGACCCGGGACAGGGAAGCTATGGCTACACCTTC.

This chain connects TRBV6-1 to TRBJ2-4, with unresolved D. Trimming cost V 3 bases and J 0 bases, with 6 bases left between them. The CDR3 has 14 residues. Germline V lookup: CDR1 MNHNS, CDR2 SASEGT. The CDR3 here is CASSESVAKNIQYF. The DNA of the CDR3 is TGTGCCAGCAGTGAGTCAGTAGCCAAAAACATTCAGTACTTC.

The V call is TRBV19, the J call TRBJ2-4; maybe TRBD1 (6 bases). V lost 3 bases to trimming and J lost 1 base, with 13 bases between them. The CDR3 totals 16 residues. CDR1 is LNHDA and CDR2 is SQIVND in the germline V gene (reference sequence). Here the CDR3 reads CASSMGAGGAKNIQYF. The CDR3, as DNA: TGTGCCAGTAGTATGGGGGCAGGTGGGGCCAAAAACATTCAGTACTTC.

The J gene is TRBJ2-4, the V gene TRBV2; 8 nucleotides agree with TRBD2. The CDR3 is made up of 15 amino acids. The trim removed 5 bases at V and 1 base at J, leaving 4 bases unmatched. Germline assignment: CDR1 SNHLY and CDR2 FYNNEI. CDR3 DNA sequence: TGTGCCAGCAGTCCTACGGGAGGGGCCAAAAACATTCAGTACTTC. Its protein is CASSPTGGAKNIQYF. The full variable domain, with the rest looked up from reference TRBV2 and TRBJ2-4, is EPEVTQTPSHQVTQMGQEVILRCVPISNHLYFYWYRQILGQKVEFLVSFYNNEISEKSEIFDDQFSVERPDGSNFTLKIRSTKLEDSAMYFCASSPTGGAKNIQYFGAGTRLSVL.

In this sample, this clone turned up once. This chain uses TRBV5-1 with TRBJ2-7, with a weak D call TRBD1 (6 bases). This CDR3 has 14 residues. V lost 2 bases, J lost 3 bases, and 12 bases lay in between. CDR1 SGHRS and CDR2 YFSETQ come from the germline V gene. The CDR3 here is CASSLQGSFYEQYF. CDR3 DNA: TGCGCCAGCAGCTTACAGGGAAGCTTCTACGAGCAGTACTTC.

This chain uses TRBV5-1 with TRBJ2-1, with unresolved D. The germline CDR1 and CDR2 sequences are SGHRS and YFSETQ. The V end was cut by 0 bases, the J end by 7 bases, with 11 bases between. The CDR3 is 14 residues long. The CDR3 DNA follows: TGCGCCAGCAGCTTGGGAGCAGGCCTAAATGAGCAGTTCTTC. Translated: CASSLGAGLNEQFF.

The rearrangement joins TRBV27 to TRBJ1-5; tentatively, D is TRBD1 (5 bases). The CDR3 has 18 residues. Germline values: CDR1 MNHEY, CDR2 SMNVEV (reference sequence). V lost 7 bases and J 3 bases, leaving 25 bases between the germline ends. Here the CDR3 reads CASTPAEANRLHNQPQHF. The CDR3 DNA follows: TGTGCCAGCACCCCAGCCGAGGCCAACAGGTTGCACAATCAGCCCCAGCATTTT.

This CDR3 is CASSIMQTKSYEQYF. For the CDR3, the DNA is TGTGCCAGCAGCATTATGCAGACGAAATCCTACGAGCAGTACTTC. V is TRBV7-8 and J is TRBJ2-7; D is uncertain. Trimming took 5 bases from V and 1 from J, leaving 15 bases between them. CDR3 length equals 15 residues. Germline loops: CDR1 SGHVS, CDR2 FQNEAQ.

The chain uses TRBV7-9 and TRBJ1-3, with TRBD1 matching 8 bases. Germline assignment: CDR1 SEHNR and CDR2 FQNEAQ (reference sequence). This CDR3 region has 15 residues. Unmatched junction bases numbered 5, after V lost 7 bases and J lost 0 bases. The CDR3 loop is CASNTGTGSGNTIYF. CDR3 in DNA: TGTGCCAGCAACACCGGGACAGGCTCTGGAAACACCATATATTTT.

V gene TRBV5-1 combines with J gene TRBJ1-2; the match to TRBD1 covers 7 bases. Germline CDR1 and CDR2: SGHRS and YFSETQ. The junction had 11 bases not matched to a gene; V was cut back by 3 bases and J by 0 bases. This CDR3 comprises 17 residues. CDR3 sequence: CASSSRTGLPSNYGYTF. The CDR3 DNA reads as TGCGCCAGCAGCTCACGGACAGGACTACCTTCTAACTATGGCTACACCTTC.

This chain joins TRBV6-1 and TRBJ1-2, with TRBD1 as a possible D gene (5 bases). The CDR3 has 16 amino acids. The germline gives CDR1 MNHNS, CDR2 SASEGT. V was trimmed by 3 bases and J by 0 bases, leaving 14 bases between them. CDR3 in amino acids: CASSDGGALANYGYTF. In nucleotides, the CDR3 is TGTGCCAGCAGTGACGGCGGGGCGCTAGCTAACTATGGCTACACCTTC.

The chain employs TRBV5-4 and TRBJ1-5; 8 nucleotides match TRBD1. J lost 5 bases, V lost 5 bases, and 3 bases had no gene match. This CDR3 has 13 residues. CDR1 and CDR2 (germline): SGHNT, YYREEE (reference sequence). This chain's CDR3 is CASSRDRHQPQHF. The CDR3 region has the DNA TGTGCCAGCAGTCGGGACAGGCATCAGCCCCAGCATTTT.

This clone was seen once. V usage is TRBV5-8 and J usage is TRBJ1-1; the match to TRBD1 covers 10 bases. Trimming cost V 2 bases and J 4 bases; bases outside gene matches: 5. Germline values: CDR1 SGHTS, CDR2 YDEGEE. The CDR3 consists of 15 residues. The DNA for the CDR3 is TGTGCCAGCAGCTTCCGGGACAGGGGTGGCACTGAAGCTTTCTTT. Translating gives CASSFRDRGGTEAFF.

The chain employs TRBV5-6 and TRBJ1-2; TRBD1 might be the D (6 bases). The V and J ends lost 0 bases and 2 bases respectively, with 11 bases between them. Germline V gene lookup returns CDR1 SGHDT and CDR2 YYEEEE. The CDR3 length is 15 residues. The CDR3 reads CASSLGAGANYGYTF. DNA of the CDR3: TGTGCCAGCAGCTTGGGGGCAGGGGCGAACTATGGCTACACCTTC. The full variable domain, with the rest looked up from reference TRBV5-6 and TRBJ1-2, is DAGVTQSPTHLIKTRGQQVTLRCSPKSGHDTVSWYQQALGQGPQFIFQYYEEEERQRGNFPDRFSGHQFPNYSSELNVNALLLGDSALYLCASSLGAGANYGYTFGSGTRLTVV.

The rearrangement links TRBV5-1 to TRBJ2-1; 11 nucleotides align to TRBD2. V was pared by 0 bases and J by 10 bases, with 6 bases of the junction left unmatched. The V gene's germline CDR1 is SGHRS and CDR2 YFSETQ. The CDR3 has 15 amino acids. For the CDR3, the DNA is TGCGCCAGCAGCTTGGAGGGGATAGCGGGAGGGGAGCAGTTCTTC. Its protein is CASSLEGIAGGEQFF.

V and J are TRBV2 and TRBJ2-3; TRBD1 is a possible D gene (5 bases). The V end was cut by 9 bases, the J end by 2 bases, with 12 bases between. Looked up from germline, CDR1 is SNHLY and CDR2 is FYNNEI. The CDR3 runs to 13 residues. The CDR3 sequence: CASQQDPTDTQYF. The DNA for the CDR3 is TGTGCCAGTCAACAGGACCCCACAGATACGCAGTATTTT.

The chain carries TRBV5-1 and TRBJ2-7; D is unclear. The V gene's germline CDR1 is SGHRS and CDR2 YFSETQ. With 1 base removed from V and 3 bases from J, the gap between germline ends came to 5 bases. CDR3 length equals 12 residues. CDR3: CASSLNNYEQYF. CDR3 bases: TGCGCCAGCAGCTTGAACAACTACGAGCAGTACTTC.

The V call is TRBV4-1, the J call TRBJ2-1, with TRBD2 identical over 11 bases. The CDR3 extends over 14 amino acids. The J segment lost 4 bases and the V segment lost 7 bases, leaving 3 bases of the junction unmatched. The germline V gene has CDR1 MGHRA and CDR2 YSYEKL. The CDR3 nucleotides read TGCGCCAGCACAACTAGCGGGAGTTACAATGAGCAGTTCTTC. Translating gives CASTTSGSYNEQFF.

The CDR3 sequence is CASSLWTGYTGELFF. CDR3 nucleotide sequence: TGTGCCAGCAGCTTGTGGACAGGATACACCGGGGAGCTGTTTTTT. The chain carries TRBV7-2 and TRBJ2-2; TRBD1 agrees at 7 bases. The germline V gene has CDR1 SGHTA and CDR2 FQGNSA. V lost 3 bases to trimming and J lost 3 bases; unmatched junction nucleotides: 4. The CDR3 is made up of 15 amino acids.

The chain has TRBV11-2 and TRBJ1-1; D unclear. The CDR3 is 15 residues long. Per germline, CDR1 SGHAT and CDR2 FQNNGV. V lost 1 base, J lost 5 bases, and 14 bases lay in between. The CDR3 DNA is TGTGCCAGCAGCTTAGGGTTGACGTTAAGGACTGAAGCTTTCTTT. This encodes CASSLGLTLRTEAFF.

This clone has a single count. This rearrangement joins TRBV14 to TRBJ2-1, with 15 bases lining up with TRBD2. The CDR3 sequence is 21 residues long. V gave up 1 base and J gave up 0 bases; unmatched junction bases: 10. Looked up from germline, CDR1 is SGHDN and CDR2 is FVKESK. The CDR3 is CASSQVPGLAGGQSSYNEQFF. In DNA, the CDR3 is TGTGCCAGCAGCCAAGTCCCGGGACTAGCGGGGGGCCAGAGCTCCTACAATGAGCAGTTCTTC. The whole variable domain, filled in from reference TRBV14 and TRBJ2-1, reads EAGVTQFPSHSVIEKGQTVTLRCDPISGHDNLYWYRRVMGKEIKFLLHFVKESKQDESGMPNNRFLAERTGGTYSTLKVQPAELEDSGVYFCASSQVPGLAGGQSSYNEQFFGPGTRLTVL.

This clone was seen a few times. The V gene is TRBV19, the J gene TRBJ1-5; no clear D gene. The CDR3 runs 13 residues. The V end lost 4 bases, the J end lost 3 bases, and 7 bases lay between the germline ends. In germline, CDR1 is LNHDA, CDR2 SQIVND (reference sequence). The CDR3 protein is CASSSQYNQPQHF. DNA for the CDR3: TGTGCCAGTAGTAGTCAGTACAATCAGCCCCAGCATTTT.

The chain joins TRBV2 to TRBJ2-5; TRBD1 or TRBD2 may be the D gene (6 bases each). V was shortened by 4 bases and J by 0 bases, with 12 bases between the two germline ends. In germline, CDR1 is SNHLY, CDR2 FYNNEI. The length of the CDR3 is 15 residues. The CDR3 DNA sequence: TGTGCCAGCAGTGTGGGGGGCGACTACCAAGAGACCCAGTACTTC. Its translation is CASSVGGDYQETQYF.

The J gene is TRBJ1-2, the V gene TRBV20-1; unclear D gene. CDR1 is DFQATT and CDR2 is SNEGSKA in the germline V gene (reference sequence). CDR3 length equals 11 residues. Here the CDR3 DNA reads TGCAGGGCGTACGGCGTCCGTGGCTACACCTTC. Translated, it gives CRAYGVRGYTF.

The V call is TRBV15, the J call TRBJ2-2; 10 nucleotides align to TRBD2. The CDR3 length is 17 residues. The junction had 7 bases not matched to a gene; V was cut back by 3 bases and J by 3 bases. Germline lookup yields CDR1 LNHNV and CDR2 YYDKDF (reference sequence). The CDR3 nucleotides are TGTGCCACCAGCAGTCCGGGACTAGCGACCCACACCGGGGAGCTGTTTTTT. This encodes CATSSPGLATHTGELFF.

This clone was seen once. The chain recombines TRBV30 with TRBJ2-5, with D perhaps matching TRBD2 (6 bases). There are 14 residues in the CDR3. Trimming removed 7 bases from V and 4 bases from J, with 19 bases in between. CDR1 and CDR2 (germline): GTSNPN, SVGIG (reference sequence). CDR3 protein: CASSRLDGGETQYF. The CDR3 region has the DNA TGTGCCTCCTCCCGACTAGACGGTGGAGAGACCCAGTACTTC.

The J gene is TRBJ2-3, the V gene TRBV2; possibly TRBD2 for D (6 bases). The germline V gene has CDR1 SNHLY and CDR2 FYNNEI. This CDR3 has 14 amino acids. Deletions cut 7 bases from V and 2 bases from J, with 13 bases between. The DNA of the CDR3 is TGTGCCAGCAATCGGCGGGGCCACACAGATACGCAGTATTTT. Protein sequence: CASNRRGHTDTQYF.

CDR3 in amino acids: CASSFSQEAFF. The DNA of the CDR3 is TGTGCCAGCAGCTTTTCGCAGGAAGCTTTCTTT. The V gene is TRBV7-9, the J gene TRBJ1-1, with D uncertain. V dropped 3 bases and J dropped 8 bases, with 7 bases sitting between them. The CDR3 runs to 11 residues. Germline-derived CDR1 and CDR2 are SEHNR and FQNEAQ (reference sequence). Drawing the rest from reference TRBV7-9 and TRBJ1-1, the complete variable domain is DTGVSQNPRHKITKRGQNVTFRCDPISEHNRLYWYRQTLGQGPEFLTYFQNEAQLEKSRLLSDRFSAERPKGSFSTLEIQRTEQGDSAMYLCASSFSQEAFFGQGTRLTVV.

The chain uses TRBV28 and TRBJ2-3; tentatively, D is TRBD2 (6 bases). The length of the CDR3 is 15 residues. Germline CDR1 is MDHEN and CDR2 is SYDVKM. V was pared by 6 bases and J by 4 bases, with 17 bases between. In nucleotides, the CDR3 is TGTGCCAGCAGGGGGGGTCATGGCGCCGCAGATACGCAGTATTTT. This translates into CASRGGHGAADTQYF.